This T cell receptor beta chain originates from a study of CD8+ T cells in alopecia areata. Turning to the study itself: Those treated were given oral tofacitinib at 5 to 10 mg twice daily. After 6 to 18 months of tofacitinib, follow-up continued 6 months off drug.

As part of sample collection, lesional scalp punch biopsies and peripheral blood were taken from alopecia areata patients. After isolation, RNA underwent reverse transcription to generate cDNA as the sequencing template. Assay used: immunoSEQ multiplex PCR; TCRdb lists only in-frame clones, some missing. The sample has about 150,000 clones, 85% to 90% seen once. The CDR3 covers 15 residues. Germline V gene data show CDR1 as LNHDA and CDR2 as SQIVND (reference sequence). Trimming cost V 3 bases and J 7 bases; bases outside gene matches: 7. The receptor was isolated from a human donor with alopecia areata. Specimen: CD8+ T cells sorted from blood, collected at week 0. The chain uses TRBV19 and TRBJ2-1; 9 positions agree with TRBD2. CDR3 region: CASSISPSGENEQFF. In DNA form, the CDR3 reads TGTGCCAGTAGTATTTCACCTAGCGGGGAAAATGAGCAGTTCTTC.